These T cell receptor beta chains were read from a single sample in a study of vaccination and CD4 T cells after COVID-19. Antigen specificity for these receptors is unknown. Using its own MiXCR run on the PCR reads, TCRdb lists one record per CDR3 protein. The profile covers 15,000 to 20,000 distinct CDR3 sequences, with roughly 50% appearing a single time and 4% to 4.5% taken by the ten largest. The sequenced sample consisted of CD4+ T cells from blood, cultured in vitro. The source of these receptors is a human donor who had recovered from COVID-19. Each CDR3 is given without its conserved first and last residue.

V gene,J gene,CDR3 protein
TRBV12-3/TRBV12-4,TRBJ1-2,ASSLGQGRYT
TRBV7-2,TRBJ1-5,ASSPLSTDPFRNQPQH
TRBV6-2/TRBV6-3,TRBJ1-2,ASRVTDRVKDGYT
TRBV7-3,TRBJ1-2,ASSPEGYGYT
TRBV18,TRBJ2-5,ASSAGQQETQY
TRBV28,TRBJ2-7,ASSLVDTVGNEQY
TRBV20-1,TRBJ2-3,SARRGDTQY
TRBV6-1,TRBJ1-6,ASSPRDSHSPLH
TRBV20-1,TRBJ2-3,SAKLAGKIDTQY
TRBV6-1,TRBJ2-6,ASSTLPGQSSGANVLT
TRBV12-3/TRBV12-4,TRBJ2-1,ASSERGGFDEQF
TRBV7-9,TRBJ2-3,ASSPFGTATDTQY
TRBV6-2/TRBV6-3,TRBJ2-2,ASSYSRTTGELF
TRBV7-2,TRBJ1-1,ASSSLPGIEAF
TRBV11-3,TRBJ1-5,ASSFNSNQPRH
TRBV6-1,TRBJ1-1,ASSRDSRAEAF
TRBV7-2,TRBJ2-3,ASSFSQAGGGTDTQY
TRBV6-5,TRBJ1-1,ASSYSTRTEAF
TRBV6-2/TRBV6-3,TRBJ1-1,ASSYSQGQAF
TRBV2,TRBJ2-5,ASSKEETQY
TRBV5-1,TRBJ1-2,ASSFGEGVTGGYT
TRBV11-1,TRBJ2-1,ASSRRQGVSYNEQF
TRBV7-7,TRBJ1-1,ASSLAENTEAF
TRBV11-3,TRBJ1-2,ASSLGTGYGYT
TRBV18,TRBJ1-2,ASSRYTTGTDYGYT
TRBV7-8,TRBJ1-2,ASSRRGGNGYT
TRBV7-2,TRBJ1-1,ASSPEGLSDTEAF
TRBV28,TRBJ2-3,ASSSHTDTQY
TRBV10-3,TRBJ1-1,AIRANTGGSNTEAF
TRBV7-9,TRBJ2-3,ASSPWGPGTDTQY
TRBV5-1,TRBJ2-1,ASSWEGTSGRAFYNEQF
TRBV21-1,TRBJ1-1,ASSKEGRENTEAF
TRBV4-3,TRBJ1-5,ASSQDPTSPQH
TRBV2,TRBJ2-7,ASNGLGREQY
TRBV10-3,TRBJ2-1,AISEAREQF
TRBV6-5,TRBJ1-5,ASSYPQQDRAGNQPQH